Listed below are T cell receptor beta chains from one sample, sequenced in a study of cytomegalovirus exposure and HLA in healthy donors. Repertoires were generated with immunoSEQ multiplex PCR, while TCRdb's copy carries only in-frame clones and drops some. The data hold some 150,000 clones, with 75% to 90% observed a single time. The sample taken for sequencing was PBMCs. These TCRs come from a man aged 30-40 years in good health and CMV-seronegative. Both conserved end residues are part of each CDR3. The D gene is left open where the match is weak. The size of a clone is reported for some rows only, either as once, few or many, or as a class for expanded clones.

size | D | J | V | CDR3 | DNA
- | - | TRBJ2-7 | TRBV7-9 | CSSSLVREQYF | TGTTCCAGCAGCTTAGTCCGGGAGCAGTACTTC
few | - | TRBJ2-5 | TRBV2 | CASSEETQYF | TGTGCCAGCTCCGAAGAGACCCAGTACTTC
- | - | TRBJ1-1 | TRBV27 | CASSPGTGLSEAFF | TGTGCCAGCAGTCCGGGAACAGGGCTGTCTGAAGCTTTCTTT
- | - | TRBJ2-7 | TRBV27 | CASSLAPQYF | TGTGCCAGCAGTCTGGCACCTCAGTACTTC
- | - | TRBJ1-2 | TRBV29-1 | CSANRDYGYTF | TGCAGCGCAAACAGGGACTATGGCTACACCTTC
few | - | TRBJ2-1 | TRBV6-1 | CASGTLAFEQFF | TGTGCCAGCGGCACTCTAGCGTTTGAGCAGTTCTTC
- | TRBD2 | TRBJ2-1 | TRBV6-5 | CASGASGVIALF | TGTGCCAGCGGAGCTAGCGGGGTAATCGCCCTCTTC
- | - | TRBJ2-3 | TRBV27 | CASSLGVTAGDTQYF | TGTGCCAGCAGTTTAGGTGTCACCGCAGGAGATACGCAGTATTTT
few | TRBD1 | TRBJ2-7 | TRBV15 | CATSRDRGYEQYF | TGTGCCACCAGCAGGGACAGGGGTTACGAGCAGTACTTC
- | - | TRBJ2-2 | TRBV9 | CASSVAVNTGELFF | TGTGCCAGCAGCGTAGCAGTTAACACCGGGGAGCTGTTTTTT
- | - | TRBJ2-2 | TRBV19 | CASRSRATGELFF | TGTGCCAGTAGGAGCAGGGCGACCGGGGAGCTGTTTTTT
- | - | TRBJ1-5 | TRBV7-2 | CASSLGPGENQPQHF | TGTGCCAGCAGCTTAGGGCCGGGGGAAAATCAGCCCCAGCATTTT
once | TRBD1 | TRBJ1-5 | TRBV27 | CASSPRGLQPQHF | TGTGCCAGCAGCCCCAGGGGGCTTCAGCCCCAGCATTTT
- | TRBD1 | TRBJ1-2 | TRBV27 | CASSLSGQGGGNYGYTF | TGTGCCAGCAGTTTATCGGGACAGGGGGGTGGAAACTATGGCTACACCTTC
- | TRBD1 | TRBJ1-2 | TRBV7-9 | CASSPAPGGTNYGYTF | TGTGCCAGCAGCCCGGCTCCAGGGGGAACTAACTATGGCTACACCTTC
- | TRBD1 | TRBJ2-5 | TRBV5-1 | CASSLGQGAQETQYF | TGCGCCAGCAGCCTTGGACAGGGCGCCCAAGAGACCCAGTACTTC
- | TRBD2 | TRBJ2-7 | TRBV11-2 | CASSSLAELYEQYF | TGTGCCAGCAGCTCACTAGCGGAGCTCTACGAGCAGTACTTC